The 14 T cell receptor beta chains below come from one sample, sequenced in a study of identical twins. MiXCR, applied by TCRdb to the 5' RACE reads, yields one record per CDR3 protein. The repertoire has about 530,000 distinct CDR3 sequences, 20% to 25% of them found once; the top ten carry about 0.48%. These records were also assigned to another study, of yellow fever vaccine responses in identical twins.

Sample: CD4+ T cells sorted from blood. The receptors derive from a woman younger than 35 in good health.

V and J are TRBV18 and TRBJ2-1; D ambiguous. The CDR3 contains 13 residues. V was trimmed by 3 bases and J by 6 bases, leaving 9 bases between them. In germline, CDR1 is KGHSH, CDR2 LQKENI. The CDR3 region is CASSPFMGNEQFF. CDR3 nucleotides: TGTGCCAGCTCACCGTTTATGGGCAATGAGCAGTTCTTC.

The CDR3 bases are TGTGCCAGCAGTACCGGGACTAGCGGGAAATACAATGAGCAGTTCTTC. Residues: CASSTGTSGKYNEQFF. The V gene is TRBV27, the J gene TRBJ2-1, with TRBD2 identical over 13 bases. V shed 5 bases, J shed 4 bases, and the junction held 5 bases outside the gene matches. Germline V gene lookup returns CDR1 MNHEY and CDR2 SMNVEV (reference sequence). This CDR3 has 16 amino acids.

The V call is TRBV5-1, the J call TRBJ2-1, with D possibly being TRBD2 (5 bases). The CDR3 length is 15 residues. The germline V and J ends were trimmed by 1 base and 2 bases, with 10 bases remaining between them. Germline CDR1 reads SGHRS; CDR2 reads YFSETQ. CDR3 in amino acids: CASSLWASPYNEQFF. CDR3 bases: TGCGCCAGCAGCTTGTGGGCTAGCCCCTACAATGAGCAGTTCTTC.

This clonotype was seen only a few times. The rearrangement links TRBV20-1 to TRBJ2-1, with D maybe TRBD1 (6 bases). This CDR3 is 12 amino acids long. CDR1 is DFQATT, CDR2 SNEGSKA, per germline (reference sequence). V was clipped by 5 bases and J by 7 bases, with 12 bases between them. The CDR3 coding sequence is TGCAGTGCTCGCAAGGGGGTTAATGAGCAGTTCTTC. Translation gives CSARKGVNEQFF.

The sample holds a few counts of this clonotype. The chain combines TRBV20-1 with TRBJ1-1; D not certain. The CDR3 length is 10 residues. The V end was cut by 0 bases, the J end by 6 bases, with 2 bases between. Germline V gives CDR1 DFQATT, CDR2 SNEGSKA (reference sequence). The CDR3 DNA reads as TGCAGTGCTAGAGAACCTGAAGCTTTCTTT. Translated: CSAREPEAFF.

The chain couples TRBV20-1 to TRBJ1-5; a possible D gene is TRBD1 (6 bases). This CDR3 has 13 residues. V was pared by 4 bases and J by 3 bases, with 10 bases between. Germline loops: CDR1 DFQATT, CDR2 SNEGSKA (reference sequence). Here the CDR3 DNA reads TGCAGTGCTAATCGGGGGCACAATCAGCCCCAGCATTTT. It yields the protein CSANRGHNQPQHF.

The sample holds many counts of this clonotype. The J gene is TRBJ2-3, the V gene TRBV7-8, with D maybe TRBD2 (6 bases). The germline V gene encodes CDR1 SGHVS and CDR2 FQNEAQ. The CDR3 is made up of 15 amino acids. The V gene lost 1 base and the J gene lost 0 bases, with 8 bases spanning the gap. The CDR3: CASSLGGLSTDTQYF. The CDR3 DNA follows: TGTGCCAGCAGCTTAGGGGGACTTAGCACAGATACGCAGTATTTT.

This clonotype was seen a handful of times. The rearrangement uses TRBV6-5 and TRBJ2-3, with 11 bases fitting TRBD2. The CDR3 covers 16 residues. CDR1 MNHEY and CDR2 SVGAGI come from the germline V gene. With V trimmed by 0 bases and J by 6 bases, 5 bases remained unmatched. CDR3 sequence: CASSYSSGGAGDTQYF. For the CDR3, the DNA is TGTGCCAGCAGTTACTCTAGCGGGGGGGCTGGTGATACGCAGTATTTT.

The V call is TRBV7-2, the J call TRBJ1-2; D remains ambiguous. Germline V gene lookup returns CDR1 SGHTA and CDR2 FQGNSA. The CDR3 is made up of 15 amino acids. Trimming stripped 1 base from V and 1 base from J, with 10 bases between. CDR3 DNA: TGTGCCAGCAGCTTAGTGATCGGCGGTAACTATGGCTACACCTTC. Translated: CASSLVIGGNYGYTF. Together with reference TRBV7-2 and TRBJ1-2, the CDR3 gives the full variable domain: GAGVSQSPSNKVTEKGKDVELRCDPISGHTALYWYRQSLGQGLEFLIYFQGNSAPDKSGLPSDRFSAERTGGSVSTLTIQRTQQEDSAVYLCASSLVIGGNYGYTFGSGTRLTVV.

This clonotype was observed a handful of times. The chain is built from TRBV10-3 and TRBJ1-5; 11 bases match TRBD1. This CDR3 has 18 residues. The germline gives CDR1 ENHRY, CDR2 SYGVKD. V lost 10 bases and J lost 0; bases outside the gene matches: 14. CDR3 nucleotides: TGTGCCACCGGGACAGGGGGAGCCTCACCTCATAGCAATCAGCCCCAGCATTTT. Its protein is CATGTGGASPHSNQPQHF.

The rearrangement links TRBV7-3 to TRBJ2-1; 9 nucleotides agree with TRBD2. CDR1 SGHTA and CDR2 FQGTGA come from the germline V gene. Trimming at V came to 2 bases and at J to 5 bases, leaving 4 bases not matched to a gene. This CDR3 is built from 15 residues. The DNA for the CDR3 is TGTGCCAGCAGCTTACCGGCTAGCGGGAACAATGAGCAGTTCTTC. Its translation: CASSLPASGNNEQFF.

This clonotype has only a few counts. This sequence joins TRBV15 and TRBJ2-7; 10 bases agree with TRBD2. CDR3 length: 14 residues. The V gene end was trimmed by 6 bases and the J gene end by 3 bases; junction bases not matched to a gene: 5. Germline CDR1 LNHNV, CDR2 YYDKDF (reference sequence). The CDR3 sequence: CATSPIAGGYEQYF. The CDR3 nucleotides read TGTGCCACCAGTCCGATAGCGGGGGGCTACGAGCAGTACTTC.

The sample holds a few counts of this clonotype. The chain recombines TRBV12-3 or TRBV12-4 with TRBJ1-3; D not resolved. With 6 bases removed from V and 1 base from J, the gap between germline ends came to 7 bases. CDR3 length equals 13 residues. The chain's CDR3 is CASSSHSGNTIYF. The CDR3 DNA reads TGTGCCAGCAGCTCCCATTCTGGAAACACCATATATTTT.

The sample holds a few counts of this clonotype. The chain carries TRBV9 and TRBJ2-7; 7 positions agree with TRBD1. V was clipped by 1 base and J by 1 base; unmatched bases: 2. There are 14 residues in the CDR3. CDR1 and CDR2 from the germline V gene are SGDLS and YYNGEE. CDR3 DNA sequence: TGTGCCAGCAGCGTACAGGGACAGTCCTACGAGCAGTACTTC. It translates to CASSVQGQSYEQYF. Full variable domain (missing parts from reference TRBV9 and TRBJ2-7): DSGVTQTPKHLITATGQRVTLRCSPRSGDLSVYWYQQSLDQGLQFLIQYYNGEERAKGNILERFSAQQFPDLHSELNLSSLELGDSALYFCASSVQGQSYEQYFGPGTRLTVT.